Listed below are T cell receptor beta chains from one sample, sequenced in a study of shared clonotypes between healthy human individuals. The repertoire was sequenced with immunoSEQ multiplex PCR; TCRdb's copy has only in-frame clones and lacks some. Seen here are about 750,000 clones, nearly 95% observed once, and the top ten hold under 30%. Sequencing was carried out using naive CD8+ T cells sorted from blood. These receptors were collected from a man younger than 45 in good health. Both conserved end residues are part of each CDR3. A D gene is named only where the DNA matches it firmly. Rows may omit the clone size; those that give it use once, few, many or a size class.

TRBJ2-7,.,.,TRBV7-9,CASRSGPTNEQYF
TRBJ1-5,.,.,TRBV7-9,CASSFSGGDQPQHF
TRBJ1-1,TRBD1,.,TRBV6-5,CASSPNRGIEAFF
TRBJ2-7,.,.,TRBV27,CASSPRQSYEQYF
TRBJ2-7,.,.,TRBV5-8,CASSPRDSAEQYF
TRBJ1-1,.,.,TRBV9,CASGGSKGAFF
TRBJ2-7,.,few,TRBV9,CASGSGTSSYEQYF
TRBJ2-7,.,few,TRBV5-1,CASSLEGYEQYF
TRBJ1-4,.,.,TRBV27,CATRSIGLNEKLFF
TRBJ1-2,.,.,TRBV29-1,CSVNEGGVWGYTF
TRBJ1-1,TRBD1,.,TRBV6-5,CASSDRGRGTEAFF
TRBJ2-1,TRBD2,.,TRBV28,CASNTPGGDYEQFF
TRBJ2-1,.,.,TRBV6-5,CASSYGPGTYSNEQFF
TRBJ2-7,.,.,TRBV5-6,CASSWADPPPYEQYF
TRBJ1-1,.,.,TRBV11-2,CASSSDSNTEAFF
TRBJ2-1,TRBD1,.,TRBV6-4,CASSEYRGSSYNEQFF
TRBJ2-1,.,.,TRBV28,CASRKTIAAGDEQFF
TRBJ1-2,.,.,TRBV25-1,CASSLREFGNGYTF
TRBJ1-2,.,.,TRBV27,CASSPPVGYGYTF
TRBJ1-2,.,.,TRBV6-4,CASSDMRGVGYGYTF
TRBJ2-5,.,.,TRBV7-9,CASSLSDQETQYF
TRBJ2-3,.,.,TRBV11-2,CASKKDDPRTTDTQYF
TRBJ2-7,.,.,TRBV20-1,CSAPGHEQYF
TRBJ1-5,.,once,TRBV10-2,CASSEGGPSSNQPQHF
TRBJ2-2,TRBD1,.,TRBV14,CASASGTGGILYTGELFF
TRBJ2-1,.,.,TRBV4-3,CASSQVGGREQFF
TRBJ2-1,.,.,TRBV5-1,CASSLGGFSEQFF
TRBJ2-5,TRBD1,.,TRBV11-2,CASSLGDRGKTQYF
TRBJ1-3,.,.,TRBV9,CASSSSLGADTGNTIYF
TRBJ2-1,.,.,TRBV5-6,CASSLEDNPSYNEQFF
TRBJ2-2,TRBD1,.,TRBV7-9,CASSLVGQGSGELFF
TRBJ2-7,TRBD2,.,TRBV9,CASSLLATSGFYEQYF
TRBJ2-7,.,.,TRBV19,CASRFHGAHSYEQYF
TRBJ2-1,.,.,TRBV6-6,CASDSTQGPRNNEQFF
TRBJ2-7,.,.,TRBV5-1,CASSAGTRGTYEQYF
TRBJ2-1,TRBD2,.,TRBV5-4,CASSSLTSGRPPYNEQFF
TRBJ2-1,TRBD2,.,TRBV9,CASSVGLAGGNEQFF
TRBJ2-2,.,.,TRBV11-3,CASSLGWKDTGELFF